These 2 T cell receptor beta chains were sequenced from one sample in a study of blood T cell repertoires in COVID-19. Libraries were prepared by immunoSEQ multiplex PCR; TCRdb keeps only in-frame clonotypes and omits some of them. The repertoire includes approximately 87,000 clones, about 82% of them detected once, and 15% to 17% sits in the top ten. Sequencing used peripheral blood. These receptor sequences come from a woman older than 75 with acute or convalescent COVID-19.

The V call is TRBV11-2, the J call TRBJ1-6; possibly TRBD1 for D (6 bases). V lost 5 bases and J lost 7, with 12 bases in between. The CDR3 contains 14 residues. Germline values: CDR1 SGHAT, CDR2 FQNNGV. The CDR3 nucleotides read TGTGCCAGCAGCCTCGGGGGGCGGAATTCACCCCTCCACTTT. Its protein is CASSLGGRNSPLHF.

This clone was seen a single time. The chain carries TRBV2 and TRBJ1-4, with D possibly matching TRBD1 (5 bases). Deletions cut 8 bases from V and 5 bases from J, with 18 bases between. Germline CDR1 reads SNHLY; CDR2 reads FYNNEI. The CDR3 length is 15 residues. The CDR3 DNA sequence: TGTGCCAGCGCAGAAGAAGGGGCGGTCAATGAAAAACTGTTTTTT. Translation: CASAEEGAVNEKLFF. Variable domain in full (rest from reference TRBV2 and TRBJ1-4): EPEVTQTPSHQVTQMGQEVILRCVPISNHLYFYWYRQILGQKVEFLVSFYNNEISEKSEIFDDQFSVERPDGSNFTLKIRSTKLEDSAMYFCASAEEGAVNEKLFFGSGTQLSVL.